What follows is one T cell receptor (beta chain) and its context. This entry comes from a study of blood T cell repertoires in COVID-19. Original analysis: Amplified reference gene primers provided the basis for estimating nucleated cell counts. The protocol was immunoSEQ multiplex PCR, while the TCRdb copy is restricted to in-frame clones and leaves out a portion. The DNA gave D and trimming, while V, J and clone size come from that table. The data contain 150,000 to 200,000 clones, about 76% of them singletons. Trimming cost V 3 bases and J 2 bases; bases outside gene matches: 3. Per germline, CDR1 DFQATT and CDR2 SNEGSKA (reference sequence). The CDR3 has 13 residues.

The clonotype comes from a woman aged 40-49 years with COVID-19, enrolled during active disease. The chain employs TRBV20-1 and TRBJ1-1; 7 bases fit TRBD1. Sequenced input: peripheral blood. The CDR3 nucleotides are TGCAGTGCTAGTACAGGGGTCAACACTGAAGCTTTCTTT. Protein sequence: CSASTGVNTEAFF.